The 31 T cell receptor beta chains below come from one sample, sequenced in a study of post-analysis software for immune sequencing data. Overall study findings and caveats: When patients were compared with controls, a handful of TRBV segments were more frequent, TRBV5-6, TRBV5-1 and TRBV20-1 among them.

The authors incorporated unique molecular identifiers into the TCR beta cDNA libraries. TCRdb re-analysed the PCR reads in MiXCR, keeping a single row per CDR3 protein. The sample lists hundreds of thousands of distinct CDR3 sequences; roughly 46% were seen once. Antigen specificity for these receptors is unknown. Material for sequencing was blood. These receptors all stem from a girl aged 10 to 17 with multiple sclerosis.

Only a few counts were recorded for this clonotype. The chain carries TRBV27 and TRBJ2-7, with a weak D call TRBD1 (7 bases). The length of the CDR3 is 15 residues. V dropped 6 bases and J dropped 3 bases, with 18 bases sitting between them. Germline CDR1 and CDR2: MNHEY and SMNVEV (reference sequence). CDR3 protein: CASRRSGTAGYEQYF. In nucleotides, the CDR3 is TGTGCCAGCAGAAGGTCCGGGACAGCGGGCTACGAGCAGTACTTC.

The chain is built from TRBV20-1 and TRBJ2-1; TRBD2 aligns across 10 bases. CDR1 is DFQATT, CDR2 SNEGSKA, per germline (reference sequence). J gave up 6 bases and V 3 bases, and 8 bases lay outside the gene matches. This CDR3 region has 15 residues. The CDR3 here is CSASAPLAGPNEQFF. CDR3 nucleotides: TGCAGTGCTAGTGCCCCACTAGCGGGACCCAATGAGCAGTTCTTC.

This clonotype was counted only a few times. For the CDR3, the DNA is TGTGCCAGCAGTGAAGAAGGGAGCGGCTACAATGAGCAGTTCTTC. Its translation: CASSEEGSGYNEQFF. This chain links TRBV2 with TRBJ2-1; possibly TRBD2 for D (5 bases). Trimming cost V 1 base and J 3 bases, with 10 bases left between them. The germline gives CDR1 SNHLY, CDR2 FYNNEI. The length of the CDR3 is 15 residues.

In this sample, this clonotype turned up a few times. The chain carries TRBV5-1 and TRBJ2-1; 13 bases align to TRBD2. This CDR3 spans 15 amino acids. V was pared by 4 bases and J by 5 bases, with 3 bases of the junction left unmatched. Germline-derived CDR1 and CDR2 are SGHRS and YFSETQ. The chain's CDR3 is CASSTGTSGNNEQFF. The CDR3 DNA follows: TGCGCCAGCAGCACTGGGACTAGCGGGAACAATGAGCAGTTCTTC.

V usage is TRBV19 and J usage is TRBJ1-2; tentatively, D is TRBD1 (6 bases). The ends were cut back, 0 bases at V and 0 bases at J, with 14 bases in the middle. From germline, CDR1 is LNHDA and CDR2 SQIVND (reference sequence). The CDR3 contains 17 residues. The CDR3 region has the DNA TGTGCCAGTAGTATAGACGGAGGGACACCTACTAACTATGGCTACACCTTC. It yields the protein CASSIDGGTPTNYGYTF.

This clonotype has a single count. The chain links TRBV20-1 to TRBJ1-5; 11 positions agree with TRBD1. Unmatched junction bases numbered 6, after V lost 0 bases and J lost 11 bases. The CDR3 runs to 14 residues. Germline lookup yields CDR1 DFQATT and CDR2 SNEGSKA (reference sequence). CDR3 nucleotides: TGCAGTGCTAGAGATGAAGGGACAGGGGGAGCCCAGCATTTT. This codes for CSARDEGTGGAQHF.

This clonotype was seen just once. V and J are TRBV7-2 and TRBJ1-1; D not certain. Looked up from germline, CDR1 is SGHTA and CDR2 is FQGNSA. The ends were cut back, 5 bases at V and 7 bases at J, with 11 bases in the middle. This CDR3 spans 12 amino acids. The chain's CDR3 is CASSRGPDEAFF. The CDR3 coding sequence is TGTGCCAGCAGCCGAGGACCGGATGAAGCTTTCTTT.

The rearrangement uses TRBV28 and TRBJ2-3; D unclear. From germline, CDR1 is MDHEN and CDR2 SYDVKM. V shed 2 bases and J shed 9 bases, with 12 bases lying between them. This CDR3 has 13 residues. The CDR3 DNA follows: TGTGCCAGCAGTTTACCCAGCCACCCCACGCAGTATTTT. Translated: CASSLPSHPTQYF.

This clonotype was recorded a few times. The chain joins TRBV7-2 to TRBJ1-4, with TRBD1 as a possible D gene (6 bases). Trimming stripped 5 bases from V and 5 bases from J, with 9 bases between. Germline V gene data show CDR1 as SGHTA and CDR2 as FQGNSA. The CDR3 length is 13 residues. This chain's CDR3 is CASSTQGNEKLFF. CDR3 DNA: TGTGCCAGCAGCACACAGGGAAATGAAAAACTGTTTTTT.

This chain's CDR3 is CASSVPGHMSNVLTF. In nucleotides, the CDR3 is TGTGCCAGCAGCGTCCCGGGGCACATGTCCAACGTCCTGACTTTC. The chain recombines TRBV11-1 with TRBJ2-6; D tentatively fits TRBD1 or TRBD2 (5 bases each). Looked up from germline, CDR1 is SGHAT and CDR2 is FQDESV (reference sequence). CDR3 size: 15 residues. The V end was cut by 5 bases, the J end by 8 bases, with 16 bases between.

Comment on this clonotype: Mismatch with germline at one junction end may stem from a read error. This sequence joins TRBV20-1 and TRBJ2-7, with unresolved D. The CDR3 runs to 13 residues. CDR1 is DFQATT and CDR2 is SNEGSKA in the germline V gene (reference sequence). This chain's CDR3 is CSASETATYERYF. CDR3 sequence (DNA): TGCAGTGCTAGTGAGACGGCAACCTACGAGCGGTACTTC.

The V gene is TRBV25-1, the J gene TRBJ2-5; D call uncertain. The CDR3 has 13 amino acids. Trimming stripped 6 bases from V and 5 bases from J, with 13 bases between. Germline CDR1 MGHDK, CDR2 SYGVNS. CDR3 DNA sequence: TGTGCCAGCAGGTCTGGGCCCGGGGAGACCCAGTACTTC. Translation gives CASRSGPGETQYF. Using reference TRBV25-1 and TRBJ2-5 for the parts outside the CDR3, the full variable domain is EADIYQTPRYLVIGTGKKITLECSQTMGHDKMYWYQQDPGMELHLIHYSYGVNSTEKGDLSSESTVSRIRTEHFPLTLESARPSHTSQYLCASRSGPGETQYFGPGTRLLVL.

This clonotype was counted between two and nine times. The J gene is TRBJ2-7, the V gene TRBV3-1; TRBD1 might be the D (5 bases). V was trimmed by 0 bases and J by 2 bases, leaving 8 bases between them. The CDR3 has 14 amino acids. Germline loops: CDR1 LGHDT, CDR2 YNNKEL (reference sequence). The CDR3 spells CASSQDTTAYEQYF. The CDR3 DNA reads TGTGCCAGCAGCCAAGATACGACAGCCTACGAGCAGTACTTC.

The chain uses TRBV12-3 or TRBV12-4 and TRBJ2-5; 8 nucleotides match TRBD1. CDR3 length: 16 amino acids. V lost 1 base to trimming and J lost 2 bases; unmatched junction nucleotides: 6. CDR3 coding DNA: TGTGCCAGCAGTTTAGGACTTGGGACAGGACAAGAGACCCAGTACTTC. It yields the protein CASSLGLGTGQETQYF.

The chain links TRBV12-3 or TRBV12-4 to TRBJ2-7, with unresolved D. V was cut by 3 bases and J by 5 bases, with 11 bases left in between. The CDR3 runs to 13 residues. The CDR3 nucleotides read TGTGCCAGCAGTTTTCCTAGGGCCAACGAGCAGTACTTC. This gives the protein CASSFPRANEQYF.

This clonotype has only a few counts. The V gene is TRBV6-2 or TRBV6-3, the J gene TRBJ1-2; 7 nucleotides align to TRBD1. The CDR3 totals 15 residues. Germline CDR1 MNHEY, CDR2 SVGEGT. With 6 bases clipped from V and 2 bases from J, the junction kept 9 bases outside the gene matches. In nucleotides, the CDR3 is TGTGCCAGCAGCGGGGGGGACAGAACGAACTATGGCTACACCTTC. Translation: CASSGGDRTNYGYTF.

This clonotype was seen a few times. The CDR3 nucleotides read TGTGCCAGCAGTAGTACAGGGGGAGGGGATGAGCAGTTCTTC. Its protein product is CASSSTGGGDEQFF. The V and J genes are TRBV6-5 and TRBJ2-1; perhaps TRBD1 as D (8 bases). The CDR3 is 14 amino acids. V was shortened by 5 bases and J by 8 bases, with 16 bases between the two germline ends. Germline V gives CDR1 MNHEY, CDR2 SVGAGI.

This clonotype occurred a few times. V is TRBV7-2 and J is TRBJ2-5; possibly TRBD2 for D (5 bases). V lost 2 bases to trimming and J lost 2 bases, with 12 bases between them. CDR3 size: 15 residues. CDR1 is SGHTA and CDR2 is FQGNSA in the germline V gene. CDR3 sequence (DNA): TGTGCCAGCAGCTTATCTTTTAGCGAGCAAGAGACCCAGTACTTC. Translated: CASSLSFSEQETQYF.

The chain joins TRBV6-1 to TRBJ1-1; D gene unclear. Trimming removed 6 bases from V and 0 bases from J, with 11 bases in between. This CDR3 region has 14 residues. Per the germline V gene, CDR1 is MNHNS and CDR2 is SASEGT. This CDR3 is CASRVHTLNTEAFF. In nucleotides, the CDR3 is TGTGCCAGCAGGGTGCATACTTTGAACACTGAAGCTTTCTTT.

This chain joins TRBV12-3 or TRBV12-4 and TRBJ2-1; D possibly corresponds to TRBD2 (5 bases). The V end was cut by 6 bases, the J end by 10 bases, with 13 bases between. The CDR3 has 12 residues. The CDR3 region is CASRRVQEEQFF. DNA of the CDR3: TGTGCCAGCAGGAGGGTGCAGGAGGAGCAGTTCTTC.

The rearrangement joins TRBV28 to TRBJ2-3; possible D gene TRBD2, 6 bases. The length of the CDR3 is 14 residues. The germline gives CDR1 MDHEN, CDR2 SYDVKM. Trimming pared 10 bases from V and 0 bases from J, leaving 14 bases between. In nucleotides, the CDR3 is TGTGCCATTGGCGGGGCCCTTAGCACAGATACGCAGTATTTT. Translation gives CAIGGALSTDTQYF.

The chain combines TRBV9 with TRBJ2-1; 16 positions match TRBD2. The V gene end was trimmed by 4 bases and the J gene end by 7 bases; junction bases not matched to a gene: 5. The CDR3 contains 16 residues. Germline V gene data show CDR1 as SGDLS and CDR2 as YYNGEE. CDR3: CASSPWGLAGGNEQFF. The CDR3 nucleotides read TGTGCCAGCAGCCCATGGGGACTAGCGGGAGGGAATGAGCAGTTCTTC.

This clonotype has more than one count but fewer than ten. The CDR3 region is CSARDMSGAYNEQFF. DNA of the CDR3: TGCAGTGCTAGAGATATGAGCGGGGCCTACAATGAGCAGTTCTTC. The chain uses TRBV20-1 and TRBJ2-1; 7 bases match TRBD2. Trimming cost V 0 bases and J 2 bases; bases outside gene matches: 4. The CDR3 covers 15 residues. CDR1 is DFQATT, CDR2 SNEGSKA, per germline (reference sequence).

The chain is built from TRBV29-1 and TRBJ2-1; D perhaps matches TRBD1 (6 bases). Germline CDR1 is SQVTM and CDR2 is ANQGSEA. CDR3 length equals 12 residues. Trimming stripped 2 bases from V and 15 bases from J, with 17 bases between. CDR3 nucleotides: TGCAGCGTTGAAACCCGACGGGTGGGGGCGTTCTTC. Its translation: CSVETRRVGAFF.

The chain joins TRBV29-1 to TRBJ1-1, with D possibly TRBD1 on 5 matching bases. V was pared by 4 bases and J by 0 bases, with 9 bases between. This CDR3 comprises 13 residues. CDR1 and CDR2 from the germline V gene are SQVTM and ANQGSEA. The CDR3 DNA reads as TGCAGCGTTGTTGACAGCTTGAACACTGAAGCTTTCTTT. Amino acid sequence: CSVVDSLNTEAFF.

J is TRBJ2-4 and V is TRBV28; a possible D gene is TRBD1 (6 bases). The germline gives CDR1 MDHEN, CDR2 SYDVKM. The CDR3 consists of 14 residues. The germline V and J ends were trimmed by 6 bases and 8 bases, with 17 bases remaining between them. CDR3 coding DNA: TGTGCCAGCAGCTTTGGGCCCAACAGGGACATTCAGTACTTC. Encoded protein: CASSFGPNRDIQYF.

This clonotype was seen a few times. The rearrangement uses TRBV20-1 and TRBJ2-1, with 9 bases matching TRBD2. J gave up 0 bases and V 5 bases, and 2 bases lay outside the gene matches. The germline CDR1 and CDR2 sequences are DFQATT and SNEGSKA (reference sequence). The CDR3 runs to 14 residues. The CDR3 spells CSAYSGSSYNEQFF. The CDR3 nucleotides are TGCAGTGCTTATAGCGGGAGCTCCTACAATGAGCAGTTCTTC.

The chain links TRBV5-1 to TRBJ1-5; 8 bases agree with TRBD1. CDR1 is SGHRS and CDR2 is YFSETQ in the germline V gene. Trimming cost V 3 bases and J 3 bases; bases outside gene matches: 5. The CDR3 is 15 amino acids. The CDR3 DNA is TGCGCCAGCAGCTGGGGGACAGGATACAATCAGCCCCAGCATTTT. This codes for CASSWGTGYNQPQHF.

The chain carries TRBV28 and TRBJ2-5, with D tentatively TRBD1 (5 bases). V was cut by 3 bases and J by 5 bases, with 10 bases left in between. Germline V gene lookup returns CDR1 MDHEN and CDR2 SYDVKM. This CDR3 comprises 13 residues. In nucleotides, the CDR3 is TGTGCCAGCAGTTTGCCGCGACAGGAGACCCAGTACTTC. It is translated as CASSLPRQETQYF. Full variable domain (rest looked up from reference TRBV28 and TRBJ2-5): DVKVTQSSRYLVKRTGEKVFLECVQDMDHENMFWYRQDPGLGLRLIYFSYDVKMKEKGDIPEGYSVSREKKERFSLILESASTNQTSMYLCASSLPRQETQYFGPGTRLLVL.

There are a few counts of this clonotype. The chain combines TRBV6-2 or TRBV6-3 with TRBJ2-7; D remains unclear. This CDR3 is 14 amino acids long. V shed 2 bases and J shed 2 bases, with 10 bases lying between them. Per the germline V gene, CDR1 is MNHEY and CDR2 is SVGEGT. The CDR3 coding sequence is TGTGCCAGCAGTTACGTCGGCGGAACCTACGAGCAGTACTTC. Translation: CASSYVGGTYEQYF.

The rearrangement uses TRBV5-1 and TRBJ2-1; TRBD2 matches at 8 bases. Per germline, CDR1 SGHRS and CDR2 YFSETQ. The CDR3 runs to 16 residues. V dropped 2 bases and J dropped 6; count of bases not matched to a gene: 10. The CDR3 region has the DNA TGCGCCAGCAGCTTAGTTTGGACGAGCGGGGGCAATGAGCAGTTCTTC. It is translated as CASSLVWTSGGNEQFF.